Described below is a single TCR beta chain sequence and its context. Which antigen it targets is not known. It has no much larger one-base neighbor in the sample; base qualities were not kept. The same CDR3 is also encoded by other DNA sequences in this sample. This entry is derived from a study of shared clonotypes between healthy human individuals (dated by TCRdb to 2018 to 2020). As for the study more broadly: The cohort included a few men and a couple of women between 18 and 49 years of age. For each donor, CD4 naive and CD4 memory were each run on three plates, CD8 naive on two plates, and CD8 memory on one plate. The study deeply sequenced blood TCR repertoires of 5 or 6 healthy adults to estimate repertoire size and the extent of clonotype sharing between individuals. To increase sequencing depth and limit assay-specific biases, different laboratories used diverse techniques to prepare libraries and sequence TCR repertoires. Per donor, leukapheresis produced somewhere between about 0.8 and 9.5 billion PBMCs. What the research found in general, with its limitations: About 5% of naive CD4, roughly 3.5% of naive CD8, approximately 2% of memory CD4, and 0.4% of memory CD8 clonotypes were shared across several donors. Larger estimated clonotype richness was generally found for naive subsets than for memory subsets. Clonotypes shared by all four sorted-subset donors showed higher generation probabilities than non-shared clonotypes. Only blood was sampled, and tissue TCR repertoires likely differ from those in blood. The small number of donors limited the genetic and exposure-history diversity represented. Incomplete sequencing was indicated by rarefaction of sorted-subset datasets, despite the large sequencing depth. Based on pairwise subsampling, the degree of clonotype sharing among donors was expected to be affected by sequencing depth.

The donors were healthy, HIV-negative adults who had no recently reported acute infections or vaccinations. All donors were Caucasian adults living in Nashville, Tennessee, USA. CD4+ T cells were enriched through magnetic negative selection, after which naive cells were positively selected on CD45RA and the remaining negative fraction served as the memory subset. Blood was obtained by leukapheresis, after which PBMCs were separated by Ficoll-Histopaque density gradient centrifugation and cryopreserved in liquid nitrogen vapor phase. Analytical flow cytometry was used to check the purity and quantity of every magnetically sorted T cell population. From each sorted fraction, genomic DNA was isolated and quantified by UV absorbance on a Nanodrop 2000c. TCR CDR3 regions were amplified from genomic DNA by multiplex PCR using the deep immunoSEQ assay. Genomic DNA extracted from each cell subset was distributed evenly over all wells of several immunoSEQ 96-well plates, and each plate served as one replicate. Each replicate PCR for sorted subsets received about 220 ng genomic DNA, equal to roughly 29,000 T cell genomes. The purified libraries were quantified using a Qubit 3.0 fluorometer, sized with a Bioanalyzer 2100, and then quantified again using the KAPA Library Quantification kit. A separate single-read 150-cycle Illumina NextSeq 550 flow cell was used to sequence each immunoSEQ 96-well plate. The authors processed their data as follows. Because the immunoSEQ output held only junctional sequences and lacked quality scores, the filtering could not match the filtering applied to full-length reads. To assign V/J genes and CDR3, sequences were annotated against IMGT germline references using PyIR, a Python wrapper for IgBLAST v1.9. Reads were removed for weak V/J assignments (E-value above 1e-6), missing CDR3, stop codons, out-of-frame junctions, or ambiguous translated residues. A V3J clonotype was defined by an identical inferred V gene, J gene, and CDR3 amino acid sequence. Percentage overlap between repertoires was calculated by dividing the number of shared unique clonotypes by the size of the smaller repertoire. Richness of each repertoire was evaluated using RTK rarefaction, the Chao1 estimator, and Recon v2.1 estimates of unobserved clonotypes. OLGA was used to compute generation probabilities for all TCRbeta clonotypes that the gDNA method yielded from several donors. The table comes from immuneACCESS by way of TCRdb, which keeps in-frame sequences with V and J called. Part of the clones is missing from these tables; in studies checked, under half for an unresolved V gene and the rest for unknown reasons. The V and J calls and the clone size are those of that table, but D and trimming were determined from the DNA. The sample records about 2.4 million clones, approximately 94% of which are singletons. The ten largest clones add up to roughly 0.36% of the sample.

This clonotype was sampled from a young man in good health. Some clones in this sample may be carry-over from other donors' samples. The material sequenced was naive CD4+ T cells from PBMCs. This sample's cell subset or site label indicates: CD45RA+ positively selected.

The base sequence is TGTGCCAGCTCACCGACCAAAGGAAACACCATATATTTT. Its product reads: CASSPTKGNTIYF. The V and J segments used are TRBV18 and TRBJ1-3; the D gene identity is not certain. A distance of 7 bases separates the germline ends of V and J, which lose 3 bases and 4 bases respectively. Taken from the germline V gene, the CDR1 and CDR2 loops are KGHSH and LQKENI. The CDR3 measures 13 amino acids from cysteine to phenylalanine. The DNA shown is the 39-base CDR3, in frame from base 1. Joined to the reference TRBV18 and TRBJ1-3 proteins, this CDR3 gives the full variable domain: NAGVMQNPRHLVRRRGQEARLRCSPMKGHSHVYWYRQLPEEGLKFMVYLQKENIIDESGMPKERFSAEFPKEGPSILRIQQVVRGDSAAYFCASSPTKGNTIYFGEGSWLTVV.